This TCR beta chain derives from a study of CD8+CD57+ T cells in acquired aplastic anemia. Whole-study context: Sorted CD4+ and CD8+ cells yielded 2.5 to 3.5 ug of DNA on average. Study-level points and caveats: Both patients and controls carried the same twenty-nine CD8+ CDR3 sequences.

This CDR3 region has 18 residues. The germline V gene has CDR1 SGHAT and CDR2 FQNNGV. V was cut by 5 bases and J by 0 bases, with 20 bases left in between. The template for TCR beta VDJ and CDR3 sequence profiling was genomic DNA. TCRdb re-called the reads with MiXCR, one entry per CDR3 protein. In the table there are approximately 170,000 distinct CDR3 sequences, more than 45% of which are singletons. Patients chosen for sequencing had CD8+CD57+ cells that had expanded, as shown by flow cytometry. All patients had severe acquired aplastic anemia. By the time of blood sampling, patients had still received no therapy. Points on this clonotype: Its antigen is undetermined. Likely a read error: the CDR3 ends without its conserved phenylalanine or tryptophan.

The chain has TRBV11-2 and TRBJ1-3, with unresolved D. The sequence derives from a human donor with aplastic anemia. Sample: sorted CD4+, CD8+, or CD8+CD57+ T cells (not recorded which) from PBMCs. The CDR3 spells CASSPLLGRVGSGNTIYL. The CDR3 coding sequence is TGTGCCAGCAGCCCGCTACTAGGACGGGTTGGCTCTGGAAACACCATATATCTT.